This entry concerns a single TCR beta chain. Its specificity is unknown. The data derive from a study of OX40 agonist ivuxolimab in advanced cancers. On the study more broadly: Patients were dosed with the agonistic anti-OX40 (CD134) antibody ivuxolimab. Findings and caveats of the study: CD4+ and CD8+ blood T cells expanded clonally by week 6 at 0.1 to 3.0 mg/kg.

The CDR3 spans 17 residues. V gave up 4 bases and J gave up 10 bases, with 25 bases separating them. Germline V lookup: CDR1 MNHEY, CDR2 SMNVEV (reference sequence). Sequencing was performed with immunoSEQ multiplex PCR; in TCRdb, only in-frame clones are kept and a portion is missing. This repertoire shows roughly 98,000 clones, roughly four fifths found once; its top ten account for roughly 1.6%. The specimen comprised CD4+ or CD8+ T cells sorted from blood, sampled in a trial of the OX40 agonist ivuxolimab. This sequence originates from an adult with an advanced solid tumor such as melanoma, head and neck, liver or kidney cancer. The V and J genes are TRBV27 and TRBJ1-4; D gene uncertain. CDR3 DNA sequence: TGTGCCAGCAGTTCCCGACTCGGCGGCAAACACAGTGCAAAACTGTTTTTT. The encoded protein is CASSSRLGGKHSAKLFF.